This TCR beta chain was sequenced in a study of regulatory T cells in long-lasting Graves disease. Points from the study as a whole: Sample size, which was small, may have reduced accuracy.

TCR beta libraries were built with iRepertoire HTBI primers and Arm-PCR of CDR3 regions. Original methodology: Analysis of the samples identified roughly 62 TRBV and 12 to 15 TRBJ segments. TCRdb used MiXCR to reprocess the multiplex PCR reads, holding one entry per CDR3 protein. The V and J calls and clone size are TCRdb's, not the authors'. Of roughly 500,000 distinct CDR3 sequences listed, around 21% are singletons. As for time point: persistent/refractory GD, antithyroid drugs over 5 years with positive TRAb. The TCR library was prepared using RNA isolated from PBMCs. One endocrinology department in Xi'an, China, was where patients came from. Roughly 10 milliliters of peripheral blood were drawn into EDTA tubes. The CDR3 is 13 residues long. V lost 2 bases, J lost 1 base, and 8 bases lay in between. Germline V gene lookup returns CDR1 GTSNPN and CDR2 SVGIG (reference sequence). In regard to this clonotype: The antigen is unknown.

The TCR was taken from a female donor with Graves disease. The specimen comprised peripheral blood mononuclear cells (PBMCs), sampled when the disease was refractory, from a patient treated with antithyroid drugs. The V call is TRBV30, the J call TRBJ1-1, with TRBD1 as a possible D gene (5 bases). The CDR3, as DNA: TGTGCCTGGAGTTGGGGGGGGAACACTGAAGCTTTCTTT. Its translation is CAWSWGGNTEAFF.